The source of this T cell receptor beta chain is a study of T cell repertoires in ileal Crohn's disease. Study outcomes and limitations: Sorted CD8 T cells held more high-frequency clones than CD4. Active smokers at surgery had more clonal expansions than non-smokers.

Assay: immunoSEQ multiplex PCR; the TCRdb copy retains only in-frame clones and omits some. In the table there are 5,100 or so clones, around 87% of which are singletons. A remark on this clone: What it binds is not known.

CDR3 length: 17 amino acids. Germline CDR1 reads SGHVS; CDR2 reads FNYEAQ. V lost 1 base and J 0 bases, leaving 16 bases between the germline ends. Time point described: proximal margin of the surgical specimen (macroscopically non-inflamed). Patients were adults with ileal or ileocolonic Crohn's disease needing resection. The chain joins TRBV7-6 to TRBJ2-7, with a weak D call TRBD2 (6 bases). The receptor's source is an adult with Crohn's disease. Source material: ileal tissue. The DNA for the CDR3 is TGTGCCAGCAGCTTAGGGGCTCGGGGGAGCAGCTCCTACGAGCAGTACTTC. It translates to CASSLGARGSSSYEQYF.